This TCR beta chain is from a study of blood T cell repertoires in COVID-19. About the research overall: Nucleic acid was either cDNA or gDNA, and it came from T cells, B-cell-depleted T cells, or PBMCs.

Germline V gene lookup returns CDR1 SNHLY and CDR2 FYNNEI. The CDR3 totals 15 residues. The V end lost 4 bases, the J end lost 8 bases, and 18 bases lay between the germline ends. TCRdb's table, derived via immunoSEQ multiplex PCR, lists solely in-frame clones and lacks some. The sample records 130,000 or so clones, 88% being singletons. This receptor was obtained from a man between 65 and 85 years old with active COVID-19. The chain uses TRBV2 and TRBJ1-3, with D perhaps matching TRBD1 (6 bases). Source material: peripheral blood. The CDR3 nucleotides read TGTGCCAGCAGTGGGTGGAGGACAGACGGGGACACCATATATTTT. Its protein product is CASSGWRTDGDTIYF.